These 21 T cell receptor beta chains originate from one sample sequenced in a study of OX40 agonist ivuxolimab in advanced cancers. Generated by immunoSEQ multiplex PCR, the TCRdb table keeps only in-frame clones and is missing some. Here the sample spans 53,000 or so clones, approximately 84% being singletons. The sample here was CD4+ or CD8+ T cells sorted from blood, taken in a trial of the OX40 agonist ivuxolimab. These receptors were collected from an adult with an advanced solid tumor such as melanoma, head and neck, liver or kidney cancer.

Regarding this clone: Different DNA sequences within this sample yield the same CDR3. V is TRBV2 and J is TRBJ2-5; D may be TRBD1 (5 bases). The CDR3 has 13 residues. V dropped 7 bases and J dropped 2 bases, with 11 bases sitting between them. CDR1 is SNHLY and CDR2 is FYNNEI in the germline V gene. The CDR3 sequence is CASNTGPQETQYF. The CDR3 DNA reads as TGTGCCAGCAATACAGGACCTCAAGAGACCCAGTACTTC.

This clone was recorded a few times. The J gene is TRBJ2-5, the V gene TRBV19; 8 bases match TRBD2. V gave up 6 bases and J gave up 5 bases; unmatched junction bases: 14. Looked up from germline, CDR1 is LNHDA and CDR2 is SQIVND (reference sequence). This CDR3 has 16 amino acids. The CDR3 loop reads CASSPTWSGRGETQYF. The CDR3, as DNA: TGTGCCAGTAGCCCCACTTGGAGCGGGAGAGGGGAGACCCAGTACTTC.

This clone has just one count. CDR3 loop: CASSPMDGANVLTF. CDR3 nucleotide sequence: TGTGCCAGCTCACCTATGGATGGGGCCAACGTCCTGACTTTC. The chain carries TRBV18 and TRBJ2-6; D remains unclear. V gave up 3 bases and J gave up 3 bases, with 6 bases separating them. The germline gives CDR1 KGHSH, CDR2 LQKENI. The CDR3 has 14 residues. The full variable domain, completed using reference TRBV18 and TRBJ2-6, is NAGVMQNPRHLVRRRGQEARLRCSPMKGHSHVYWYRQLPEEGLKFMVYLQKENIIDESGMPKERFSAEFPKEGPSILRIQQVVRGDSAAYFCASSPMDGANVLTFGAGSRLTVL.

The chain uses TRBV11-2 and TRBJ2-5; no reliable D call. Per germline, CDR1 SGHAT and CDR2 FQNNGV. This CDR3 region has 13 residues. The germline V and J ends were trimmed by 2 bases and 5 bases, with 9 bases remaining between them. Here the CDR3 reads CASSLLRVETQYF. CDR3 DNA: TGTGCCAGCAGCTTACTAAGGGTTGAGACCCAGTACTTC.

This clone was detected only a few times. V and J are TRBV6-1 and TRBJ1-2, with a possible D match to TRBD1 (5 bases). CDR1 is MNHNS, CDR2 SASEGT, per germline. The ends were cut back, 7 bases at V and 4 bases at J, with 10 bases in the middle. The CDR3 is 12 amino acids. The chain's CDR3 is CASMGGGYGYTF. DNA of the CDR3: TGTGCCAGCATGGGGGGGGGCTATGGCTACACCTTC.

The rearrangement joins TRBV2 to TRBJ2-5; possibly TRBD2 for D (5 bases). Trimming shortened V by 3 bases and J by 5 bases, and 10 bases separated the two germline ends. Germline V lookup: CDR1 SNHLY, CDR2 FYNNEI. The CDR3 has 13 residues. For the CDR3, the DNA is TGTGCCAGCAGTGACGGGCGAGGGGAGACCCAGTACTTC. Protein: CASSDGRGETQYF.

V gene TRBV27 combines with J gene TRBJ2-2, with 9 positions matching TRBD1. The V segment lost 7 bases and the J segment 7 bases; nucleotides outside the gene matches: 13. CDR3 size: 16 residues. Germline loops: CDR1 MNHEY, CDR2 SMNVEV (reference sequence). The CDR3 sequence: CASTEWKGTGLGELFF. In nucleotides, the CDR3 is TGTGCCAGCACCGAATGGAAAGGGACAGGGCTCGGGGAGCTGTTTTTT.

The genes are TRBV28 and TRBJ1-3, with D maybe TRBD1 (5 bases). The CDR3 is 13 amino acids. Germline V gene data show CDR1 as MDHEN and CDR2 as SYDVKM. Trimming cost V 3 bases and J 2 bases, with 5 bases left between them. The CDR3 DNA sequence: TGTGCCAGCAGTTTGGGGGCTGGAAACACCATATATTTT. Its protein product is CASSLGAGNTIYF. Filled out from reference TRBV28 and TRBJ1-3, the complete variable domain reads DVKVTQSSRYLVKRTGEKVFLECVQDMDHENMFWYRQDPGLGLRLIYFSYDVKMKEKGDIPEGYSVSREKKERFSLILESASTNQTSMYLCASSLGAGNTIYFGEGSWLTVV.

The V and J genes are TRBV9 and TRBJ1-2; 9 bases fit TRBD1. CDR3 size: 17 residues. With 3 bases clipped from V and 8 bases from J, the junction kept 17 bases outside the gene matches. In germline, CDR1 is SGDLS, CDR2 YYNGEE. The CDR3 coding sequence is TGTGCCAGCAGCGCTACTCTACCCGGACAGGGGATTCGCGGCTACACCTTC. This codes for CASSATLPGQGIRGYTF.

DNA of the CDR3: TGTGCCAGCAGCTTGAACCTAGCGGGCGAGCAGTTCTTC. Its translation: CASSLNLAGEQFF. The chain uses TRBV7-9 and TRBJ2-1; 8 positions match TRBD2. Per germline, CDR1 SEHNR and CDR2 FQNEAQ (reference sequence). The CDR3 has 13 amino acids. After removal of 3 bases from V and 10 bases from J, the junction contained 5 bases not matched to a gene.

The rearrangement uses TRBV5-1 and TRBJ2-7, with D tentatively TRBD1 (6 bases). CDR1 SGHRS and CDR2 YFSETQ come from the germline V gene. The V end lost 0 bases, the J end lost 2 bases, and 9 bases lay between the germline ends. This CDR3 contains 14 residues. CDR3 coding DNA: TGCGCCAGCAGCTTGGCCGGGACAACCTACGAGCAGTACTTC. Translation gives CASSLAGTTYEQYF.

This chain joins TRBV10-1 and TRBJ2-7; either TRBD1 or TRBD2 may fit D (5 bases each). CDR1 is WNHNN, CDR2 SYGVQD, per germline (reference sequence). The CDR3 runs 15 residues. With 2 bases removed from V and 1 base from J, the gap between germline ends came to 12 bases. CDR3 residues: CASSEGTSRSYEQYF. CDR3 nucleotide sequence: TGCGCCAGCAGTGAGGGGACCTCGAGGTCCTACGAGCAGTACTTC.

The V and J genes are TRBV18 and TRBJ2-3, with 7 bases identical to TRBD2. The CDR3 extends over 16 amino acids. With 2 bases clipped from V and 3 bases from J, the junction kept 8 bases outside the gene matches. In germline, CDR1 is KGHSH, CDR2 LQKENI. DNA of the CDR3: TGTGCCAGCTCACCATCTGCGGGAGAGGTGACAGATACGCAGTATTTT. It specifies CASSPSAGEVTDTQYF.

J is TRBJ1-4 and V is TRBV6-1; D may be TRBD1 (6 bases). Deletions cut 5 bases from V and 7 bases from J, with 17 bases between. The germline gives CDR1 MNHNS, CDR2 SASEGT. The length of the CDR3 is 15 residues. The CDR3 spells CASSFNRDLGEKLFF. The CDR3 DNA reads as TGTGCCAGCAGTTTTAACAGGGATTTGGGTGAAAAACTGTTTTTT.

This chain joins TRBV5-1 and TRBJ2-5; no definite D call. The germline V gene has CDR1 SGHRS and CDR2 YFSETQ. This CDR3 comprises 16 residues. V was trimmed by 0 bases and J by 4 bases, leaving 16 bases between them. This CDR3 is CASSLAGRKGTETQYF. The DNA of the CDR3 is TGCGCCAGCAGCTTGGCCGGCAGGAAGGGAACAGAGACCCAGTACTTC.

In DNA, the CDR3 is TGCGCCAGCAGCCACTCCGTCGTACGGGGGCCGGCAAGGGCTTTCTTT. It yields the protein CASSHSVVRGPARAFF. The rearrangement uses TRBV4-1 and TRBJ1-1, with D possibly TRBD1 on 6 matching bases. Germline CDR1 is MGHRA and CDR2 is YSYEKL. This CDR3 region has 16 residues. Trimming removed 3 bases from V and 11 bases from J, with 25 bases in between.

The rearrangement links TRBV5-4 to TRBJ2-3, with a possible D match to TRBD2 (6 bases). Germline CDR1 SGHNT, CDR2 YYREEE (reference sequence). Deletions cut 3 bases from V and 4 bases from J, with 12 bases between. The CDR3 loop spans 14 amino acids. CDR3 loop: CASSSEGLPDTQYF. The CDR3 DNA follows: TGTGCCAGCAGCTCGGAGGGCCTTCCAGATACGCAGTATTTT.

This clone was found a few times. The rearrangement links TRBV5-6 to TRBJ2-7; perhaps TRBD1 as D (6 bases). This CDR3 comprises 13 residues. Deletions cut 3 bases from V and 2 bases from J, with 9 bases between. Germline values: CDR1 SGHDT, CDR2 YYEEEE. CDR3 bases: TGTGCCAGCAGCTCAACAGGGCCCTACGAGCAGTACTTC. Translating it yields CASSSTGPYEQYF.

The J gene is TRBJ1-2, the V gene TRBV30; 7 bases are a match to TRBD1. Germline lookup yields CDR1 GTSNPN and CDR2 SVGIG (reference sequence). The CDR3 contains 17 residues. Trimming removed 2 bases from V and 4 bases from J; junction bases left unmatched: 16. CDR3: CAWSWGFGGGASYGYTF. The CDR3 DNA reads as TGTGCCTGGAGTTGGGGGTTCGGAGGGGGCGCGAGCTATGGCTACACCTTC.

The CDR3 region is CAWSHGVGNQPQHF. The CDR3 region has the DNA TGTGCCTGGAGCCACGGTGTGGGCAATCAGCCCCAGCATTTT. This chain connects TRBV30 to TRBJ1-5; D ambiguous. The germline CDR1 and CDR2 sequences are GTSNPN and SVGIG (reference sequence). This CDR3 spans 14 amino acids. The ends were cut back, 3 bases at V and 2 bases at J, with 11 bases in the middle.

The chain has TRBV5-1 and TRBJ2-7; TRBD2 matches at 13 bases. The J segment lost 6 bases and the V segment lost 4 bases, leaving 4 bases of the junction unmatched. The V gene's germline CDR1 is SGHRS and CDR2 YFSETQ. CDR3 size: 14 residues. The CDR3 bases are TGCGCCAGCAGCACCGGGACTAGCGGGACCGAGCAGTACTTC. Its protein product is CASSTGTSGTEQYF.